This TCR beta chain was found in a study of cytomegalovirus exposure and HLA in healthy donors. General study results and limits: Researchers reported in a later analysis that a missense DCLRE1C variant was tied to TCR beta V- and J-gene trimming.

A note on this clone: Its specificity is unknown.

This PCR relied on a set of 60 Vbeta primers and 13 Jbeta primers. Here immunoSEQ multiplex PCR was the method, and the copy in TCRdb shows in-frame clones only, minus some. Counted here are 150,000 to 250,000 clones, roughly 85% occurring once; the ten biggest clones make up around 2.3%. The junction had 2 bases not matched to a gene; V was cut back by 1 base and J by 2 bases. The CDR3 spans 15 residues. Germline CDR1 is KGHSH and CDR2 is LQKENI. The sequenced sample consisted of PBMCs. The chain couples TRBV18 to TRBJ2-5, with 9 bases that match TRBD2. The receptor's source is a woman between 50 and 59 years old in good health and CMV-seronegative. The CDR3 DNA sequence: TGTGCCAGCTCACCACTAGCGGGAGATCAAGAGACCCAGTACTTC. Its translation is CASSPLAGDQETQYF.